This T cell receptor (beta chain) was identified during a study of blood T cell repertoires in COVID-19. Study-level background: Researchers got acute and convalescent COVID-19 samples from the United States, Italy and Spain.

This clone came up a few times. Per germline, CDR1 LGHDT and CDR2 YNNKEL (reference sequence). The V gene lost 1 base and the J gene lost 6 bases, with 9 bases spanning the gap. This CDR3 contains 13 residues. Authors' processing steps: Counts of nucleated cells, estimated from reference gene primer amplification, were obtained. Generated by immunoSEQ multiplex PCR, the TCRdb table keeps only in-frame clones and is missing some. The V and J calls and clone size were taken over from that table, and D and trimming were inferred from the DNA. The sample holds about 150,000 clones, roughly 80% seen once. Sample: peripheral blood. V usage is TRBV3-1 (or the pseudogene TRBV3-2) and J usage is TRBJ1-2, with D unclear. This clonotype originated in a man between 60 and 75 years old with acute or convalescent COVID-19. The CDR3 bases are TGTGCCAGCAGCCAAGGGGGAGTACATGGCTACACCTTC. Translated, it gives CASSQGGVHGYTF.